The present T cell receptor beta chain was sequenced within a study of response to subunit inactivated influenza vaccine. Study results and caveats: Each seasonal flu vaccination may recruit only limited new T cells, authors suggested.

A note on this clonotype: Its antigen is unknown.

Trimming removed 4 bases from V and 6 bases from J; junction bases left unmatched: 4. The CDR3 has 13 residues. TCRdb fed the RT-PCR reads into MiXCR, producing one record per CDR3 protein. The data contain about 150,000 distinct CDR3 sequences, about 11% of them singletons. The J gene is TRBJ2-7, the V gene TRBV12-3 or TRBV12-4; 9 positions agree with TRBD2. The receptor was derived from a man in his fifties or sixties who received an inactivated influenza vaccine. The material sequenced was CD8+ T cells sorted from PBMCs, taken less than 25 months after vaccination. The CDR3: CASSWGGRGEQYF. CDR3 coding DNA: TGTGCCAGCAGTTGGGGCGGGAGGGGCGAGCAGTACTTC.